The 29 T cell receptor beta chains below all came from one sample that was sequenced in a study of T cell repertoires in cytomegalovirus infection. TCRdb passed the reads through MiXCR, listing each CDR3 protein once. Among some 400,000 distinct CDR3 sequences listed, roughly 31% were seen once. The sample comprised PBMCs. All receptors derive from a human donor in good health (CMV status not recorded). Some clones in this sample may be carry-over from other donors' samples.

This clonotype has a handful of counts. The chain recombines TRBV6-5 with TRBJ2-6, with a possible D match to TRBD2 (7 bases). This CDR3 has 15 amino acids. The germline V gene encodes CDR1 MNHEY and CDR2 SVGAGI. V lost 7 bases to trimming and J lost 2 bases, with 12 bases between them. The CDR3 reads CASNDGGPGANVLTF. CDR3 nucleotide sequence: TGTGCCAGCAATGACGGGGGGCCTGGGGCCAACGTCCTGACTTTC.

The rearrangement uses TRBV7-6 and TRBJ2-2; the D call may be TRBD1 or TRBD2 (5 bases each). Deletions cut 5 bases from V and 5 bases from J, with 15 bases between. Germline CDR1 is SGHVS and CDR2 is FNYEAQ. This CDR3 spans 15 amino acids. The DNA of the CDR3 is TGTGCCAGCAGCCAAGGCTATGGGGGTACCGGGGAGCTGTTTTTT. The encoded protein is CASSQGYGGTGELFF.

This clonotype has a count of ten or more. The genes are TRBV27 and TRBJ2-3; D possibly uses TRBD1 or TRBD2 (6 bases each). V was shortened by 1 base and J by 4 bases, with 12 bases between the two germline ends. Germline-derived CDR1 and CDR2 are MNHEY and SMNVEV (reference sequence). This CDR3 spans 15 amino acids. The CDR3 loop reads CASSLWPGAPDTQYF. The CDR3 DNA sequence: TGTGCCAGCAGTTTATGGCCGGGGGCCCCAGATACGCAGTATTTT.

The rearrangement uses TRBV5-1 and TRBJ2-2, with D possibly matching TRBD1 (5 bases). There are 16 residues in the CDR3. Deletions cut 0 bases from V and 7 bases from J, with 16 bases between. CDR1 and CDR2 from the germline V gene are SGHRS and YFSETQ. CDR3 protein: CASSLEVALGVGELFF. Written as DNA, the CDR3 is TGCGCCAGCAGCTTGGAGGTTGCGCTAGGGGTCGGGGAGCTGTTTTTT.

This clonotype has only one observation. As DNA, the CDR3 is TGTGCCAGCAGTCAAGACGCCCCGCTGAGTACCGGGGAGCTGTTTTTT. Translating it yields CASSQDAPLSTGELFF. This chain joins TRBV28 and TRBJ2-2; no firm D call. CDR3 length: 16 residues. Trimming pared 5 bases from V and 5 bases from J, leaving 18 bases between. CDR1 and CDR2 from the germline V gene are MDHEN and SYDVKM.

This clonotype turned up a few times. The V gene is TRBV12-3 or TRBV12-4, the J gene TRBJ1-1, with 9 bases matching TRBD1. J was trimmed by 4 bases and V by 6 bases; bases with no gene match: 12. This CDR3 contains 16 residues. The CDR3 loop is CASRPMGRDRATEAFF. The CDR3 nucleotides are TGTGCCAGCAGACCCATGGGAAGGGACAGGGCCACTGAAGCTTTCTTT.

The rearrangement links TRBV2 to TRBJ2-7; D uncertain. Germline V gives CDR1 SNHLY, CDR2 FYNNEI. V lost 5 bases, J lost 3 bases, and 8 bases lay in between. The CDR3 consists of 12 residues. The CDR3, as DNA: TGTGCCAGCAGTTGGTTGAACTACGAGCAGTACTTC. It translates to CASSWLNYEQYF.

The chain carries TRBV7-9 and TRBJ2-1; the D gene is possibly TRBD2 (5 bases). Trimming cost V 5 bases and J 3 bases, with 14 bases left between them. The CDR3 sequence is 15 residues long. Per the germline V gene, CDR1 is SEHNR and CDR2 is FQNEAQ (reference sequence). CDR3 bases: TGTGCCAGCAGCGCCGCTTCTCGGGGCTACAATGAGCAGTTCTTC. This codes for CASSAASRGYNEQFF. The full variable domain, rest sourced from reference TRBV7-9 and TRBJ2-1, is DTGVSQNPRHKITKRGQNVTFRCDPISEHNRLYWYRQTLGQGPEFLTYFQNEAQLEKSRLLSDRFSAERPKGSFSTLEIQRTEQGDSAMYLCASSAASRGYNEQFFGPGTRLTVL.

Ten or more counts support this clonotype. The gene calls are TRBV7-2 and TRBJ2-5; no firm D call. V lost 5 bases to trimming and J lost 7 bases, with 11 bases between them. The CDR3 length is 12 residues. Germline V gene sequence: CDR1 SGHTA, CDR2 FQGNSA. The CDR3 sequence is CASSKLLRTQYF. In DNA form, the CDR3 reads TGTGCCAGCAGCAAACTTTTGAGGACCCAGTACTTC.

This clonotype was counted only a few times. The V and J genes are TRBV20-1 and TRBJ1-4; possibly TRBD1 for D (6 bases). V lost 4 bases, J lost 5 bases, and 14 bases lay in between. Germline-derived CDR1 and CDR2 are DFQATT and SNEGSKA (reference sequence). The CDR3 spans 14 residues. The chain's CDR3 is CSATGGAVNEKLFF. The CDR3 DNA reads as TGCAGTGCTACCGGGGGCGCGGTCAATGAAAAACTGTTTTTT.

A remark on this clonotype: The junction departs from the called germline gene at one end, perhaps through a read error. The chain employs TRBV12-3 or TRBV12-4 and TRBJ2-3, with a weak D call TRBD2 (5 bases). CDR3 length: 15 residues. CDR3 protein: CASSLDGGSTETQSF. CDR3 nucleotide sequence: TGTGCCAGCAGTCTGGACGGAGGTAGCACAGAGACGCAGTCTTTT.

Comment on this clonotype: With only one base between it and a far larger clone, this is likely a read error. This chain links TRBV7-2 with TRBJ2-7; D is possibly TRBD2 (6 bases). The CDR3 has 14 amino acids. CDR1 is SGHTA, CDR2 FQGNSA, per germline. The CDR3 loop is CASSLVGGSYQQYF. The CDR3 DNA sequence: TGTGCCAGCAGCTTAGTCGGGGGTTCCTACCAGCAGTACTTC.

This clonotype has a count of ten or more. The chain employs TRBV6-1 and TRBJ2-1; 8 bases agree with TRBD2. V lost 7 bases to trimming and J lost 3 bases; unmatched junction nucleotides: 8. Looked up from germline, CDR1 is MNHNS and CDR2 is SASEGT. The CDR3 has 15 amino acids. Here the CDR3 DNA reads TGTGCCAGCAAACTTCGGGGGGGGGTCTACAATGAGCAGTTCTTC. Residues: CASKLRGGVYNEQFF.

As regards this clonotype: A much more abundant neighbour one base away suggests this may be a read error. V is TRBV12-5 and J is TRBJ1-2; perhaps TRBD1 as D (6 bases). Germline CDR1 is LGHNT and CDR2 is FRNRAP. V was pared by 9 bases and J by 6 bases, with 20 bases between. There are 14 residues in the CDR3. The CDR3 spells CARGPGQSWDGYTF. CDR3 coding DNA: TGTGCTAGGGGTCCAGGACAGAGTTGGGATGGCTACACCTTC.

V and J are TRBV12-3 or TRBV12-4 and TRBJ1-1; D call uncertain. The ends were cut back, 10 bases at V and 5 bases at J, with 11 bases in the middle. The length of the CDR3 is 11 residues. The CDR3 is CATGVGTEAFF. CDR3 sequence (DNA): TGTGCCACGGGTGTTGGAACTGAAGCTTTCTTT.

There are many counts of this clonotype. The CDR3 reads CASSSPGQGSYEQYF. The CDR3, as DNA: TGTGCCAGCAGCAGCCCGGGACAGGGGTCCTACGAGCAGTACTTC. This chain joins TRBV28 and TRBJ2-7; 10 nucleotides agree with TRBD1. J gave up 1 base and V 6 bases, and 6 bases lay outside the gene matches. The length of the CDR3 is 15 residues. CDR1 is MDHEN, CDR2 SYDVKM, per germline.

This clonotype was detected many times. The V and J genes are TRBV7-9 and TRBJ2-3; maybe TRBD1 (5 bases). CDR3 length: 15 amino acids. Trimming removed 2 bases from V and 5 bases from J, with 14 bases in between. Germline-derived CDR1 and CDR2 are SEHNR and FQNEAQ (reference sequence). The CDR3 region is CASSLTKGVLDTQYF. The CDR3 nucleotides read TGTGCCAGCAGCTTAACTAAAGGGGTATTAGATACGCAGTATTTT. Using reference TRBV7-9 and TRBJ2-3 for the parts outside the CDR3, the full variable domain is DTGVSQNPRHKITKRGQNVTFRCDPISEHNRLYWYRQTLGQGPEFLTYFQNEAQLEKSRLLSDRFSAERPKGSFSTLEIQRTEQGDSAMYLCASSLTKGVLDTQYFGPGTRLTVL.

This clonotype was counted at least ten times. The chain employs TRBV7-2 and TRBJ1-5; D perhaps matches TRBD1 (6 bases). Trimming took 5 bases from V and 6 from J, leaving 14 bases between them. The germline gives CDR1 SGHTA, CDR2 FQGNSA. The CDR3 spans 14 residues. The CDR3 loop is CASSLRTDAQPQHF. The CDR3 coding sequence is TGTGCCAGCAGCCTGCGGACAGACGCTCAGCCCCAGCATTTT. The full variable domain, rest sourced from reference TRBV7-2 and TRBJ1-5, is GAGVSQSPSNKVTEKGKDVELRCDPISGHTALYWYRQSLGQGLEFLIYFQGNSAPDKSGLPSDRFSAERTGGSVSTLTIQRTQQEDSAVYLCASSLRTDAQPQHFGDGTRLSIL.

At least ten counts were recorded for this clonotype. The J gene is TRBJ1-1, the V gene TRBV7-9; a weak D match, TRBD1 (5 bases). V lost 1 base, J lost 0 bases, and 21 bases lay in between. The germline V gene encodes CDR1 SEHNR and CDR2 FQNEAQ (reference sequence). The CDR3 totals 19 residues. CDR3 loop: CASSLVPGERNLMNTEAFF. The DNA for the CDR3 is TGTGCCAGCAGCTTAGTACCGGGGGAAAGGAACTTAATGAACACTGAAGCTTTCTTT.

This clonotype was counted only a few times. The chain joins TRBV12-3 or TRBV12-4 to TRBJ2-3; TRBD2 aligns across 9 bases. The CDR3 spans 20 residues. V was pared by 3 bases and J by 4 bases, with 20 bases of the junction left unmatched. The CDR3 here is CASSFPAGGWDPAMADTQYF. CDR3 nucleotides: TGTGCCAGCAGTTTCCCCGCGGGAGGGTGGGACCCGGCCATGGCAGATACGCAGTATTTT.

The chain's CDR3 is CASLYRGGHGTQHF. The DNA of the CDR3 is TGTGCCAGCCTCTACAGAGGGGGACACGGGACCCAGCATTTT. The rearrangement joins TRBV28 to TRBJ1-5, with D perhaps TRBD1 (6 bases). From germline, CDR1 is MDHEN and CDR2 SYDVKM. Between the trimmed V and J ends, which lost 8 bases and 11 bases, there was a span of 22 bases. The CDR3 runs 14 residues.

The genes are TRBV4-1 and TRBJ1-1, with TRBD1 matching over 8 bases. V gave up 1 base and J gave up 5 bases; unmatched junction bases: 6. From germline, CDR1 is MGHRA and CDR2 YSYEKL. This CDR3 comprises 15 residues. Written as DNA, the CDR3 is TGCGCCAGCAGCCAAGGTGGCAGGGGGCATACTGAAGCTTTCTTT. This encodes CASSQGGRGHTEAFF.

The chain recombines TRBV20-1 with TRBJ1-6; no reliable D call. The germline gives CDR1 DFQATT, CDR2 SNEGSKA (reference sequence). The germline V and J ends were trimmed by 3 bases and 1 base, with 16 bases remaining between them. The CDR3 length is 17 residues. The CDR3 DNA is TGCAGTGCTAGTCCCGGACGACATAGGTCCTATAATTCACCCCTCCACTTT. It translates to CSASPGRHRSYNSPLHF.

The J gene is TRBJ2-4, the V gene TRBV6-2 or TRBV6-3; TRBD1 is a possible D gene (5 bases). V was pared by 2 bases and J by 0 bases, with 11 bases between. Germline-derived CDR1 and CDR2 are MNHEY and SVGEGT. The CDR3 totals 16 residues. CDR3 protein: CASSYKGAQAKNIQYF. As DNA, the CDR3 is TGTGCCAGCAGTTACAAAGGGGCCCAAGCCAAAAACATTCAGTACTTC.

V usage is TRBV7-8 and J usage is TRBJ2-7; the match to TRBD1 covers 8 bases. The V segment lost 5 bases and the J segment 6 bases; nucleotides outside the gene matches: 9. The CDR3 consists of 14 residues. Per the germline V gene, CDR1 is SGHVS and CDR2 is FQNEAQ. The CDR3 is CASSPRTGPVEQYF. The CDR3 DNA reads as TGTGCCAGCAGCCCACGGACAGGGCCTGTCGAGCAGTACTTC.

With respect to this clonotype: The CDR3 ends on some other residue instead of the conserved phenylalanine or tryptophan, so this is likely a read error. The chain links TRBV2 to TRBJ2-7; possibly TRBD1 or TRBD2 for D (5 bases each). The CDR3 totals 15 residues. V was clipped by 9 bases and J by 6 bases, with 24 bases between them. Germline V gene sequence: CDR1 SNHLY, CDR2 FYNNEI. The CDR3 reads CASLRDQASPGEQYL. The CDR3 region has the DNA TGTGCCAGTCTCCGGGACCAGGCGTCTCCCGGCGAGCAGTACTTA.

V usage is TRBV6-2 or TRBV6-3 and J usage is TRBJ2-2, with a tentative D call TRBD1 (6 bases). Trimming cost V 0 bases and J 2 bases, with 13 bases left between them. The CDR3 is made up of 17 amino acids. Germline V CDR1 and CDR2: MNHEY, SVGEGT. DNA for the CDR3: TGTGCCAGCAGTTACTCGATAGGGGGAAAAAACACCGGGGAGCTGTTTTTT. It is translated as CASSYSIGGKNTGELFF.

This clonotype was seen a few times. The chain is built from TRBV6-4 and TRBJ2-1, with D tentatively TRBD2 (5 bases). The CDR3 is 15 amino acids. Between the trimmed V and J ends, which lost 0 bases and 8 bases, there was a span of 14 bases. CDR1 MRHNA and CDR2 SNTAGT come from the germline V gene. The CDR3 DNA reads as TGTGCCAGCAGTGACTCCCCGGGGAACCAGGATGAGCAGTTCTTC. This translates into CASSDSPGNQDEQFF.

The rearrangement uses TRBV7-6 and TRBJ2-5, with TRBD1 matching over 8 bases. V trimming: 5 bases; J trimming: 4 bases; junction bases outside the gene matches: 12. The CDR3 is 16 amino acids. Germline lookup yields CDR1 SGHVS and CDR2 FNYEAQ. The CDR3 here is CASSLGQGMPLETQYF. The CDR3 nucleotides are TGTGCCAGCAGCCTCGGACAGGGTATGCCACTAGAGACCCAGTACTTC. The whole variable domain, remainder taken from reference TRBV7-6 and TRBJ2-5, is GAGVSQSPRYKVTKRGQDVALRCDPISGHVSLYWYRQALGQGPEFLTYFNYEAQQDKSGLPNDRFSAERPEGSISTLTIQRTEQRDSAMYRCASSLGQGMPLETQYFGPGTRLLVL.